Presented here are 3 T cell receptor beta chains from one specimen sequenced in a study of T cells in Graves' hyperthyroidism and ophthalmopathy. RNA transcripts served as the template for amplifying TCR beta CDR3 regions. TCR CDR3 underwent first-round RT-PCR with the HTBI primer set. Each CDR3 protein gets one entry after TCRdb re-called the multiplex PCR reads with MiXCR. Of about 350,000 distinct CDR3 sequences listed, 15% to 20% are singletons. Sequencing input: blood. Receptors originate from a woman under 30 with Graves' hyperthyroidism.

This clonotype was detected ten times or more. Here the CDR3 DNA reads TGTGCCAGCATCTCTGGGACAGGGGGAGAAAAACTGTTTTTT. Translating gives CASISGTGGEKLFF. The chain links TRBV12-3 or TRBV12-4 to TRBJ1-4, with 11 bases aligning to TRBD1. With 7 bases clipped from V and 8 bases from J, the junction kept 6 bases outside the gene matches. The CDR3 is 14 residues long.

This clonotype was recorded many times. The rearrangement links TRBV6-5 to TRBJ1-2; D is uncertain. The V gene's germline CDR1 is MNHEY and CDR2 SVGAGI. Trimming took off 4 bases at V and 8 bases at J, with 23 bases between the two ends. This CDR3 is 16 amino acids long. The CDR3 loop is CASSSPSSGFGGGYTF. CDR3 in DNA: TGTGCCAGCAGTTCCCCCTCCTCCGGGTTTGGCGGCGGCTACACCTTC.

There are many counts of this clonotype. The CDR3 sequence is CASSGLSGTVDEAFF. For the CDR3, the DNA is TGTGCCAGCAGTGGGTTATCCGGGACAGTCGACGAAGCTTTCTTT. V and J are TRBV6-1 and TRBJ1-1; 7 bases map to TRBD1. CDR1 and CDR2 (germline): MNHNS, SASEGT. V lost 4 bases, J lost 8 bases, and 13 bases stayed unmatched. The CDR3 sequence is 15 residues long.